The next 13 T cell receptor beta chains were all read from a single sample in a study of shared clonotypes between healthy human individuals. Terminally differentiated effector memory CD45RA+ cells were excluded by CCR7 positive selection of CD45RO-negative cells. Sequenced by immunoSEQ multiplex PCR; TCRdb stores in-frame clones only, minus some. This sample has about 610,000 clones, with about 96% found just once. Sequenced sample: naive CD8+ T cells sorted from blood. The receptors here all came from a woman aged 25-40 years in good health.

This clone was seen once. The J gene is TRBJ2-3, the V gene TRBV13; the D gene could be TRBD1 or TRBD2 (6 bases each). Germline lookup yields CDR1 PRHDT and CDR2 FYEKMQ (reference sequence). The CDR3 is 14 residues long. The V end was cut by 5 bases, the J end by 5 bases, with 14 bases between. The CDR3 is CASSPGAEKDTQYF. The CDR3 DNA is TGTGCCAGCAGCCCGGGGGCAGAGAAAGATACGCAGTATTTT.

V and J are TRBV10-1 and TRBJ2-3, with D uncertain. There are 15 residues in the CDR3. The germline V and J ends were trimmed by 3 bases and 4 bases, with 14 bases remaining between them. Germline V lookup: CDR1 WNHNN, CDR2 SYGVQD (reference sequence). The CDR3: CASSDQSYAPDTQYF. The CDR3 DNA follows: TGCGCCAGCAGTGATCAGTCGTACGCCCCAGATACGCAGTATTTT.

About this clone: The same CDR3 is also encoded by other DNA sequences in this sample. The CDR3 DNA reads TGCGCCAGCAGCTTGGCTAGCGGATACAATGAGCAGTTCTTC. It yields the protein CASSLASGYNEQFF. The V call is TRBV5-1, the J call TRBJ2-1; 7 positions match TRBD2. In germline, CDR1 is SGHRS, CDR2 YFSETQ. Trimming at V came to 0 bases and at J to 4 bases, leaving 1 base not matched to a gene. CDR3 length: 14 amino acids.

The rearrangement joins TRBV4-1 to TRBJ2-1, with D tentatively TRBD2 (6 bases). CDR3 length: 12 residues. V was cut by 0 bases and J by 12 bases, with 9 bases left in between. CDR1 MGHRA and CDR2 YSYEKL come from the germline V gene. CDR3 region: CASSQDGGWQFF. CDR3 bases: TGCGCCAGCAGCCAAGATGGGGGGTGGCAGTTCTTC.

CDR3 protein: CASSLSGTGGEKLFF. CDR3 coding DNA: TGCGCCAGCAGCCTTTCCGGGACAGGGGGTGAAAAACTGTTTTTT. The chain links TRBV5-1 to TRBJ1-4, with 11 bases that match TRBD1. V was pared by 4 bases and J by 7 bases, with 6 bases of the junction left unmatched. The CDR3 spans 15 residues. CDR1 is SGHRS and CDR2 is YFSETQ in the germline V gene. Drawing the rest from reference TRBV5-1 and TRBJ1-4, the complete variable domain is KAGVTQTPRYLIKTRGQQVTLSCSPISGHRSVSWYQQTPGQGLQFLFEYFSETQRNKGNFPGRFSGRQFSNSRSEMNVSTLELGDSALYLCASSLSGTGGEKLFFGSGTQLSVL.

The gene calls are TRBV29-1 and TRBJ2-7; tentatively, D is TRBD1 (5 bases). Trimming left V 6 bases short and J 0 bases short, with 18 bases between. Germline-derived CDR1 and CDR2 are SQVTM and ANQGSEA. This CDR3 is built from 15 residues. The CDR3 here is CSVGKMGPHSYEQYF. The DNA for the CDR3 is TGCAGCGTAGGGAAAATGGGGCCTCACTCCTACGAGCAGTACTTC.

The chain employs TRBV28 and TRBJ1-5; D unresolved. The CDR3 totals 18 residues. V dropped 6 bases and J dropped 0 bases, with 21 bases sitting between them. CDR1 is MDHEN, CDR2 SYDVKM, per germline. The CDR3 DNA sequence: TGTGCCAGCAGAACTTGGGTCAGAAAGGGCTATAGCAATCAGCCCCAGCATTTT. It translates to CASRTWVRKGYSNQPQHF. The full variable domain, completed using reference TRBV28 and TRBJ1-5, is DVKVTQSSRYLVKRTGEKVFLECVQDMDHENMFWYRQDPGLGLRLIYFSYDVKMKEKGDIPEGYSVSREKKERFSLILESASTNQTSMYLCASRTWVRKGYSNQPQHFGDGTRLSIL.

CDR3 region: CASSPGQGNTEAFF. CDR3 nucleotides: TGTGCCAGCAGCCCGGGACAGGGTAACACTGAAGCTTTCTTT. This chain joins TRBV5-6 and TRBJ1-1; 9 nucleotides agree with TRBD1. The V gene's germline CDR1 is SGHDT and CDR2 YYEEEE. The CDR3 has 14 residues. Trimming cost V 4 bases and J 2 bases; bases outside gene matches: 3.

J is TRBJ1-4 and V is TRBV11-2; maybe TRBD1 (6 bases). Trimming stripped 4 bases from V and 2 bases from J, with 11 bases between. The CDR3 length is 15 residues. Germline CDR1 is SGHAT and CDR2 is FQNNGV. CDR3 nucleotides: TGTGCCAGCAGCTCCTCCCAGGGGACTAATGAAAAACTGTTTTTT. Translation: CASSSSQGTNEKLFF.

This clone was picked up one time. The gene calls are TRBV7-8 and TRBJ2-7; D assignment may be TRBD1 or TRBD2 (5 bases each). Germline loops: CDR1 SGHVS, CDR2 FQNEAQ. Trimming stripped 2 bases from V and 2 bases from J, with 13 bases between. The CDR3 covers 15 residues. The CDR3 DNA reads TGTGCCAGCAGCTTACGGCCAGGGAGCCCCTACGAGCAGTACTTC. Residues: CASSLRPGSPYEQYF.

The gene calls are TRBV7-9 and TRBJ2-7, with D possibly being TRBD2 (5 bases). This CDR3 has 14 amino acids. With 1 base removed from V and 5 bases from J, the gap between germline ends came to 12 bases. Per the germline V gene, CDR1 is SEHNR and CDR2 is FQNEAQ (reference sequence). Written as DNA, the CDR3 is TGTGCCAGCAGCTTAGTAGGACTTGCCAACGAGCAGTACTTC. Protein sequence: CASSLVGLANEQYF.

The chain combines TRBV9 with TRBJ2-7, with a tentative D call TRBD2 (6 bases). Between the trimmed V and J ends, which lost 3 bases and 1 base, there was a span of 14 bases. CDR1 SGDLS and CDR2 YYNGEE come from the germline V gene. The CDR3 extends over 15 amino acids. Here the CDR3 DNA reads TGTGCCAGCAGCGCTGCTAGCGTCCCGTCCTACGAGCAGTACTTC. Amino acid sequence: CASSAASVPSYEQYF.

A note on this clone: The same CDR3 can be traced to other DNA sequences in this sample. The chain uses TRBV5-1 and TRBJ2-1; 10 nucleotides align to TRBD1. Germline V gene sequence: CDR1 SGHRS, CDR2 YFSETQ. Trimming cost V 3 bases and J 2 bases; bases outside gene matches: 2. This CDR3 is 15 amino acids long. The DNA for the CDR3 is TGCGCCAGCAGCTCCGACAGGGGGCCCTACAATGAGCAGTTCTTC. Translating gives CASSSDRGPYNEQFF.